This T cell receptor beta chain was sequenced in a study of Graves' ophthalmopathy and Graves' hyperthyroidism. Study-wide points: It was with 70.59% sensitivity and about 73% specificity that the model predicted ophthalmopathy progression.

If no ophthalmopathy appeared within 18 months of follow-up, hyperthyroidism was termed stable. Diagnostic conclusions were grounded in clinical symptoms, serum thyroxine, TRAb, thyroid ultrasound and orbital computed tomography. The study amplified TCR beta CDR3 regions using RNA transcripts. Scientists carried out first-round RT-PCR using HTBI primers and then a second-round multiplex PCR. TCRdb re-called the multiplex PCR reads with MiXCR, one entry per CDR3 protein. In the table there are roughly 380,000 distinct CDR3 sequences, just over 15% of which are singletons. This CDR3 is built from 14 residues. This clonotype appeared a few times. Its specificity is not known. With a much larger clone just one base away, this may be a read error.

J is TRBJ1-6 and V is TRBV12-3 or TRBV12-4, with D maybe TRBD1 (5 bases). Material: peripheral blood. The origin of this receptor is a woman aged 18-29 years with stable Graves' hyperthyroidism. The CDR3 coding sequence is TGTGCCAGCAGTGGGGGGGTTCCCAATTCACACCTCCACTTT. It is translated as CASSGGVPNSHLHF.